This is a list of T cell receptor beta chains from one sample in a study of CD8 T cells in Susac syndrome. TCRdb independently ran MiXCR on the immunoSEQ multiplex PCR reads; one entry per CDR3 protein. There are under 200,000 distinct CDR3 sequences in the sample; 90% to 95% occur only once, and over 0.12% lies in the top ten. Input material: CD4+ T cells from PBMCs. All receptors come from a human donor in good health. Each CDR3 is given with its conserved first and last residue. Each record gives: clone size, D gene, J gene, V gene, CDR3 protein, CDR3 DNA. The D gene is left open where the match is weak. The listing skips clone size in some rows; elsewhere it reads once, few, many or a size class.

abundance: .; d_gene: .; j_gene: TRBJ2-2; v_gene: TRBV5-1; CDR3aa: CASSLAVSNTGELFF; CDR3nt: TGCGCCAGCAGCTTGGCAGTTTCGAACACCGGGGAGCTGTTTTTT
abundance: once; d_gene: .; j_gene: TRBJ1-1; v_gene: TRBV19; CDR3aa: CASSMTRNTEAFF; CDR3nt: TGTGCCAGTAGTATGACACGGAACACTGAAGCTTTCTTT
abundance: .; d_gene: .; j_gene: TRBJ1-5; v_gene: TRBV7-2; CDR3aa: CASSLREEPQHF; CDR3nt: TGTGCCAGCAGCTTGCGAGAGGAGCCCCAGCATTTT
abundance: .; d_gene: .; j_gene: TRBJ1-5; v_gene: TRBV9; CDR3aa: CASSVGGSQPQHF; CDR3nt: TGTGCCAGCAGCGTAGGGGGGAGTCAGCCCCAGCATTTT
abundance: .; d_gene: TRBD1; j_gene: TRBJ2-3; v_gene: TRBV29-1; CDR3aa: CSVVRDRGTDTQYF; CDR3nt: TGCAGCGTTGTCCGGGACAGGGGGACAGATACGCAGTATTTT
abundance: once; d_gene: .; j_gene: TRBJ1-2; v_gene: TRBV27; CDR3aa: CASSSYSDKGESYTF; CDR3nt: TGTGCCAGCAGTTCCTACTCCGACAAGGGGGAGAGCTACACCTTC
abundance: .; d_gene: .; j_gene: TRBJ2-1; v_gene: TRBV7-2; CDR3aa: CASSGGPNEQFF; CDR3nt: TGTGCCAGCAGCGGGGGTCCAAATGAGCAGTTCTTC
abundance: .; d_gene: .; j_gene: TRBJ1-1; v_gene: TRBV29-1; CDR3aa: CSVEEQARLGTEAFF; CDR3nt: TGCAGCGTTGAAGAGCAAGCAAGGTTGGGCACTGAAGCTTTCTTT
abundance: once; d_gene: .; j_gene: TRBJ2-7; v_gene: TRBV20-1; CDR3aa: CSAGYSGRTYEQYF; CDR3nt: TGCAGTGCTGGGTACAGCGGGCGGACCTACGAGCAGTACTTC
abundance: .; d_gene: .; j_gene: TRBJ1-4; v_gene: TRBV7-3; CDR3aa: CARDGPKREKLFF; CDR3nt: TGTGCCAGAGACGGACCAAAAAGGGAAAAACTGTTTTTT
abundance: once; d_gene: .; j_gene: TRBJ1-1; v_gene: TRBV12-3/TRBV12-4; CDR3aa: CASSLSSVGPEAFF; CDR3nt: TGTGCCAGCAGTTTGTCGTCAGTTGGCCCTGAAGCTTTCTTT
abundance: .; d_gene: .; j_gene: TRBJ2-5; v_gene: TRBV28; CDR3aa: CASSSPRGGVETQYF; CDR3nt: TGTGCCAGCAGTTCCCCAAGAGGGGGGGTAGAGACCCAGTACTTC
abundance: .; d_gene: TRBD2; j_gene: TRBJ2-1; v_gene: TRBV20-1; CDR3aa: CSARREGYEQFF; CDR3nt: TGCAGTGCTAGGAGGGAGGGGTACGAGCAGTTCTTC
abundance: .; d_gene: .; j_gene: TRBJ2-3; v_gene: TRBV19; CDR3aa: CASSSRATDTQYF; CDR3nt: TGTGCCAGTAGTTCCCGGGCCACAGATACGCAGTATTTT
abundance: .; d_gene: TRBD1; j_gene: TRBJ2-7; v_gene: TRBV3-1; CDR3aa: CASSGWTGGDYEQYF; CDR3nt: TGTGCCAGCAGCGGATGGACAGGCGGCGACTACGAGCAGTACTTC
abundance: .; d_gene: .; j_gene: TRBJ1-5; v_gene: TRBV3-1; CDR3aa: CASSRQGQPQHF; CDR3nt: TGTGCCAGCAGCCGTCAGGGTCAGCCCCAGCATTTT
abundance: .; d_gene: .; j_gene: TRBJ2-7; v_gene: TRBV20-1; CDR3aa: CSAPGPSYEQYF; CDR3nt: TGCAGTGCGCCCGGGCCCTCCTACGAGCAGTACTTC
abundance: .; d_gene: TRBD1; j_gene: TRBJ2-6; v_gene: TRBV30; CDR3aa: CAWDMGDSAGANVLTF; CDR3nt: TGTGCCTGGGATATGGGGGACAGTGCTGGGGCCAACGTCCTGACTTTC
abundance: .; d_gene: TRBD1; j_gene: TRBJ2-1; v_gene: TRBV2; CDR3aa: CAVTRTGGHNEQFF; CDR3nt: TGTGCCGTCACGAGGACAGGGGGTCACAATGAGCAGTTCTTC